These 10 T cell receptor beta chains originate from one sample sequenced in a study of blood T cells in healthy people across ages. A second PCR of roughly 7 to 11 cycles used a sample-barcoded 5' primer and a J-beta primer mix. TCRdb recomputed calls from the 5' RACE reads with MiXCR, one row per CDR3 protein. Of 980,000 or so distinct CDR3 sequences listed, around 48% are singletons. Sequencing input: blood. The source of these receptors is a man younger than 40 in good health.

The chain combines TRBV20-1 with TRBJ2-7; 7 nucleotides agree with TRBD1. This CDR3 is built from 15 residues. The V and J ends lost 5 bases and 2 bases, in that order; junction bases with no gene match: 12. Germline CDR1 DFQATT, CDR2 SNEGSKA (reference sequence). The chain's CDR3 is CSALKTGTVTYEQYF. CDR3 nucleotides: TGCAGTGCTCTTAAAACCGGGACAGTAACCTACGAGCAGTACTTC.

The rearrangement uses TRBV7-9 and TRBJ2-5; 10 bases match TRBD2. Germline V CDR1 and CDR2: SEHNR, FQNEAQ (reference sequence). J was trimmed by 1 base and V by 10 bases; bases with no gene match: 12. The CDR3 is made up of 16 amino acids. CDR3 region: CATGPVTSGFQETQYF. CDR3 nucleotide sequence: TGTGCCACCGGCCCCGTGACTAGCGGGTTCCAAGAGACCCAGTACTTC.

CDR3: CASSYGMNYGYTF. CDR3 in DNA: TGTGCCAGCAGTTACGGGATGAACTATGGCTACACCTTC. The chain recombines TRBV27 with TRBJ1-2; D gene unclear. The CDR3 runs to 13 residues. V was shortened by 4 bases and J by 2 bases, with 8 bases between the two germline ends. In germline, CDR1 is MNHEY, CDR2 SMNVEV (reference sequence).

The chain recombines TRBV9 with TRBJ2-7, with 7 bases that match TRBD2. The junction had 9 bases not matched to a gene; V was cut back by 0 bases and J by 6 bases. Germline V gives CDR1 SGDLS, CDR2 YYNGEE. The CDR3 has 15 residues. This chain's CDR3 is CASSVDGGSLGEQYF. The CDR3 coding sequence is TGTGCCAGCAGCGTAGACGGCGGGAGCCTTGGCGAGCAGTACTTC.

The rearrangement joins TRBV20-1 to TRBJ1-6, with D perhaps matching TRBD1 (5 bases). The ends were cut back, 6 bases at V and 7 bases at J, with 16 bases in the middle. Germline CDR1 reads DFQATT; CDR2 reads SNEGSKA (reference sequence). The CDR3 has 14 residues. Here the CDR3 reads CSAGGRGWNSPLHF. The CDR3 bases are TGCAGTGCGGGAGGAAGGGGCTGGAATTCACCCCTCCACTTT.

This clonotype appeared a few times. This rearrangement joins TRBV28 to TRBJ2-3; TRBD2 is a possible D gene (7 bases). Germline V gives CDR1 MDHEN, CDR2 SYDVKM. V was cut by 7 bases and J by 1 base, with 15 bases left in between. The length of the CDR3 is 15 residues. CDR3 sequence reads: CASTGGASRTDTQYF. CDR3 DNA sequence: TGTGCCAGCACTGGGGGGGCTAGCCGCACAGATACGCAGTATTTT.

This clonotype was picked up one time. This sequence joins TRBV9 and TRBJ2-1, with TRBD2 as a possible D gene (6 bases). This CDR3 is 15 amino acids long. CDR1 and CDR2 (germline): SGDLS, YYNGEE. With 0 bases removed from V and 3 bases from J, the gap between germline ends came to 10 bases. This chain's CDR3 is CASSVGGEGYNEQFF. The DNA of the CDR3 is TGTGCCAGCAGCGTAGGGGGGGAAGGCTACAATGAGCAGTTCTTC.

The rearrangement joins TRBV7-2 to TRBJ2-7; D is possibly TRBD1 (6 bases). The CDR3 runs to 17 residues. The V end was cut by 7 bases, the J end by 0 bases, with 22 bases between. CDR1 is SGHTA and CDR2 is FQGNSA in the germline V gene. Here the CDR3 reads CASKRTLTGMSSYEQYF. CDR3 bases: TGTGCCAGCAAAAGGACCTTAACAGGGATGAGCTCCTACGAGCAGTACTTC.

V is TRBV29-1 and J is TRBJ2-3; 9 bases line up with TRBD1. In germline, CDR1 is SQVTM, CDR2 ANQGSEA. This CDR3 comprises 15 residues. V was pared by 6 bases and J by 5 bases, with 12 bases of the junction left unmatched. The CDR3 is CSVEGAQGAGDTQYF. The CDR3 DNA is TGCAGCGTAGAGGGAGCACAGGGGGCCGGAGATACGCAGTATTTT.

The rearrangement links TRBV27 to TRBJ1-6; TRBD1 matches at 9 bases. There are 15 residues in the CDR3. Germline CDR1 and CDR2: MNHEY and SMNVEV (reference sequence). Trimming took 1 base from V and 9 from J; bases not matched to a gene: 4. CDR3 sequence: CASSLLDRGVSPLHF. CDR3 nucleotide sequence: TGTGCCAGCAGTTTATTAGACAGGGGGGTTTCACCCCTCCACTTT.